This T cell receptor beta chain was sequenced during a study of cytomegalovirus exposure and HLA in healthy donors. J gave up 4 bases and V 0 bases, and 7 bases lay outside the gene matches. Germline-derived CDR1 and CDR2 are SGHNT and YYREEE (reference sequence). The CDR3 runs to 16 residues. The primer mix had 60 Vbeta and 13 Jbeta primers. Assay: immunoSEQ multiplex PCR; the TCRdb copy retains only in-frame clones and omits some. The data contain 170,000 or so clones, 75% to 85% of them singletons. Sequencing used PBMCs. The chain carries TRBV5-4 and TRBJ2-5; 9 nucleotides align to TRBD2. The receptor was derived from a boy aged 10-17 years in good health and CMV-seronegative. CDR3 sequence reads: CASSLVLAGKGETQYF. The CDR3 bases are TGTGCCAGCAGCTTGGTGCTAGCGGGGAAGGGAGAGACCCAGTACTTC.